Listed here are 21 T cell receptor beta chains from one sample, sequenced in a study of HIV-infected patients and healthy controls. cDNA was made from about 480 ng RNA using alpha and beta constant primers. Separate chain-specific third strand synthesis with multiplexing indices produced the alpha and beta libraries. One entry per CDR3 protein results from TCRdb running MiXCR on the 5' RACE reads. Among some 9,000 distinct CDR3 sequences listed, more than 7% were seen once. Whole blood was used without fractionation, so all unsorted peripheral T cells were included. The specimen was blood, collected before antiretroviral therapy. These receptors all stem from an adult with HIV infection. The donor label of this sample is uncertain.

This rearrangement joins TRBV29-1 to TRBJ1-4; perhaps TRBD1 as D (6 bases). CDR3 size: 15 residues. Per germline, CDR1 SQVTM and CDR2 ANQGSEA. Trimming took 3 bases from V and 0 from J, leaving 11 bases between them. CDR3: CSVDGGGATNEKLFF. Written as DNA, the CDR3 is TGCAGCGTTGATGGAGGGGGGGCAACTAATGAAAAACTGTTTTTT.

Many counts were recorded for this clonotype. The chain employs TRBV6-2 or TRBV6-3 and TRBJ2-1, with D maybe TRBD2 (5 bases). The germline V gene has CDR1 MNHEY and CDR2 SVGEGT. V was clipped by 4 bases and J by 0 bases, with 13 bases between them. The CDR3 runs to 16 residues. The CDR3 sequence is CASSSLALSSYNEQFF. Here the CDR3 DNA reads TGTGCCAGCAGTTCTTTAGCGTTGAGCTCCTACAATGAGCAGTTCTTC.

A word on this clonotype: This may come from a read error, since a much larger clone is one base off. The rearrangement joins TRBV6-2 or TRBV6-3 to TRBJ2-1; 8 nucleotides agree with TRBD1. The CDR3 loop spans 14 amino acids. The germline V gene has CDR1 MNHEY and CDR2 SVGEGT. The CDR3 DNA reads TGTGCCAGCAGTCTAAGGACAGGGACGAATGAGCAGCTCTTC. Protein product: CASSLRTGTNEQLF.

This clonotype is medium-sized (0.01 to 0.1%) in the sample. V is TRBV12-3 or TRBV12-4 and J is TRBJ2-3; D remains ambiguous. CDR3 length: 15 amino acids. V dropped 5 bases and J dropped 0 bases, with 12 bases sitting between them. Here the CDR3 reads CASSGTGTSTDTQYF. CDR3 coding DNA: TGTGCCAGCAGTGGAACGGGCACCAGCACAGATACGCAGTATTTT.

This clonotype has ten or more counts. This CDR3 reads CASTGTSSLGGNQPQHF. CDR3 DNA: TGTGCCAGCACTGGGACTTCTTCCTTAGGGGGCAATCAGCCCCAGCATTTT. The gene calls are TRBV6-1 and TRBJ1-5, with a tentative D call TRBD1 (5 bases). Deletions cut 7 bases from V and 2 bases from J, with 21 bases between. Germline CDR1 and CDR2: MNHNS and SASEGT. This CDR3 is built from 17 residues.

This clonotype was seen a few times. The chain has TRBV7-2 and TRBJ2-5; weak D call: TRBD2 (5 bases). Looked up from germline, CDR1 is SGHTA and CDR2 is FQGNSA. CDR3 size: 14 residues. V was cut by 3 bases and J by 5 bases, with 13 bases left in between. CDR3 region: CASSFGLAPETQYF. In DNA form, the CDR3 reads TGTGCCAGCAGCTTCGGGCTAGCTCCGGAGACCCAGTACTTC. Filled out from reference TRBV7-2 and TRBJ2-5, the complete variable domain reads GAGVSQSPSNKVTEKGKDVELRCDPISGHTALYWYRQSLGQGLEFLIYFQGNSAPDKSGLPSDRFSAERTGGSVSTLTIQRTQQEDSAVYLCASSFGLAPETQYFGPGTRLLVL.

This clonotype showed up many times. This chain uses TRBV18 with TRBJ2-1; 9 nucleotides align to TRBD2. V dropped 3 bases and J dropped 0; count of bases not matched to a gene: 3. CDR1 and CDR2 from the germline V gene are KGHSH and LQKENI. This CDR3 has 16 residues. CDR3 sequence: CASSPVSGSSYNEQFF. The CDR3 bases are TGTGCCAGCTCACCTGTTAGCGGGAGCTCCTACAATGAGCAGTTCTTC.

Concerning this clonotype: With a much larger clone just one base away, this may be a read error. The V and J genes are TRBV29-1 and TRBJ2-6; 9 positions agree with TRBD1. Germline CDR1 and CDR2: SQVTM and ANQGSEA. V dropped 6 bases and J dropped 0; count of bases not matched to a gene: 6. The CDR3 covers 16 residues. CDR3 in amino acids: CSVFRDRASGANVLTF. DNA of the CDR3: TGCAGCGTATTCCGGGACAGGGCCTCTGGGGCCAACGTCCTGACTTTC.

This clonotype was observed at least ten times. This chain links TRBV6-5 with TRBJ2-5, with a weak D call TRBD1 (5 bases). Germline assignment: CDR1 MNHEY and CDR2 SVGAGI. V lost 4 bases to trimming and J lost 0 bases, with 6 bases between them. This CDR3 comprises 13 residues. CDR3 in amino acids: CASSSGYQETQYF. In DNA, the CDR3 is TGTGCCAGCAGTTCAGGGTACCAAGAGACCCAGTACTTC.

This clonotype showed up many times. The J gene is TRBJ2-7, the V gene TRBV16; possible D gene TRBD2, 6 bases. Germline V gives CDR1 KGHSY, CDR2 FQNENV. With 7 bases removed from V and 3 bases from J, the gap between germline ends came to 10 bases. The CDR3 contains 12 residues. The CDR3 nucleotides are TGTGCCAGCAACCGGGAGAACTACGAGCAGTACTTC. Protein: CASNRENYEQYF.

The CDR3 is CASSLIETQYF. CDR3 nucleotides: TGCGCCAGCAGCTTGATTGAGACCCAGTACTTC. This rearrangement joins TRBV5-1 to TRBJ2-5; D unclear. This CDR3 has 11 amino acids. V shed 1 base and J shed 5 bases, with 3 bases lying between them. Per the germline V gene, CDR1 is SGHRS and CDR2 is YFSETQ. Based on the CDR3 plus reference TRBV5-1 and TRBJ2-5, the full variable domain is KAGVTQTPRYLIKTRGQQVTLSCSPISGHRSVSWYQQTPGQGLQFLFEYFSETQRNKGNFPGRFSGRQFSNSRSEMNVSTLELGDSALYLCASSLIETQYFGPGTRLLVL.

This clonotype was seen repeatedly, ten times or more. The chain employs TRBV5-1 and TRBJ2-7; the match to TRBD1 covers 7 bases. Germline V CDR1 and CDR2: SGHRS, YFSETQ. The CDR3 contains 17 residues. V shed 1 base and J 3 bases; nucleotides not matched to a gene: 13. DNA of the CDR3: TGCGCCAGCAGCTTGAACCGACAGGGACGAAGTAACTACGAGCAGTACTTC. Translating gives CASSLNRQGRSNYEQYF.

In this sample, this clonotype turned up many times. The V gene is TRBV5-6, the J gene TRBJ1-1, with unresolved D. With 0 bases removed from V and 6 bases from J, the gap between germline ends came to 6 bases. Germline lookup yields CDR1 SGHDT and CDR2 YYEEEE. The CDR3 length is 12 residues. The CDR3: CASSLDFSEAFF. In DNA, the CDR3 is TGTGCCAGCAGCTTGGATTTCTCTGAAGCTTTCTTT. The full variable domain, rest sourced from reference TRBV5-6 and TRBJ1-1, is DAGVTQSPTHLIKTRGQQVTLRCSPKSGHDTVSWYQQALGQGPQFIFQYYEEEERQRGNFPDRFSGHQFPNYSSELNVNALLLGDSALYLCASSLDFSEAFFGQGTRLTVV.

This clonotype occurred many times. The chain joins TRBV5-1 to TRBJ1-1; 9 nucleotides align to TRBD1. The CDR3 extends over 15 amino acids. The trim removed 0 bases at V and 1 base at J, leaving 1 base unmatched. Germline V CDR1 and CDR2: SGHRS, YFSETQ. The CDR3: CASSLGDRENTEAFF. CDR3 coding DNA: TGCGCCAGCAGCTTGGGGGACAGGGAGAACACTGAAGCTTTCTTT.

The chain links TRBV11-2 to TRBJ2-2; D unclear. The germline V gene has CDR1 SGHAT and CDR2 FQNNGV. Trimming took off 4 bases at V and 7 bases at J, with 4 bases between the two ends. The CDR3 covers 11 residues. DNA for the CDR3: TGTGCCAGCAGCTCATACGGGGAGCTGTTTTTT. This gives the protein CASSSYGELFF.

Many counts were recorded for this clonotype. The V call is TRBV27, the J call TRBJ1-1; perhaps TRBD1 as D (5 bases). The CDR3 length is 16 residues. V gave up 6 bases and J gave up 2 bases, with 19 bases separating them. Germline V gene data show CDR1 as MNHEY and CDR2 as SMNVEV (reference sequence). CDR3 sequence: CASSYLFGARNTEAFF. The CDR3 bases are TGTGCCAGCAGCTATTTATTCGGGGCCCGTAACACTGAAGCTTTCTTT.

This clonotype was seen at least ten times. V and J are TRBV6-5 and TRBJ1-2, with D maybe TRBD1 (6 bases). The CDR3 runs to 13 residues. Germline CDR1 MNHEY, CDR2 SVGAGI. The ends were cut back, 6 bases at V and 4 bases at J, with 12 bases in the middle. DNA of the CDR3: TGTGCCAGCAGGGGAACAGGGACCTATGGCTACACCTTC. Its protein is CASRGTGTYGYTF.

This clonotype occurred many times. The V gene is TRBV7-3, the J gene TRBJ2-3; 7 nucleotides align to TRBD1. V lost 5 bases and J lost 2; bases outside the gene matches: 4. CDR1 and CDR2 from the germline V gene are SGHTA and FQGTGA. This CDR3 has 14 amino acids. The CDR3 reads CASSRTGVTDTQYF. Here the CDR3 DNA reads TGTGCCAGCAGCCGGACAGGAGTCACAGATACGCAGTATTTT.

This clonotype was counted ten times or more. The chain's CDR3 is CASSQAQGFEKLFF. For the CDR3, the DNA is TGTGCCAGCAGCCAAGCCCAGGGTTTCGAAAAACTGTTTTTT. The rearrangement uses TRBV3-1 and TRBJ1-4, with D tentatively TRBD1 (5 bases). Germline-derived CDR1 and CDR2 are LGHDT and YNNKEL (reference sequence). Trimming shortened V by 1 base and J by 8 bases, and 11 bases separated the two germline ends. This CDR3 is built from 14 residues. The complete variable domain, with remaining parts taken from reference TRBV3-1 and TRBJ1-4, reads DTAVSQTPKYLVTQMGNDKSIKCEQNLGHDTMYWYKQDSKKFLKIMFSYNNKELIINETVPNRFSPKSPDKAHLNLHINSLELGDSAVYFCASSQAQGFEKLFFGSGTQLSVL.

This clonotype was recorded at least ten times. The chain uses TRBV4-2 and TRBJ1-1; D not certain. V was trimmed by 0 bases and J by 7 bases, leaving 12 bases between them. The germline gives CDR1 LGHNA, CDR2 YNFKEQ. The CDR3 runs to 14 residues. The CDR3 reads CASSQDLGRGEAFF. The CDR3 region has the DNA TGTGCCAGCAGCCAAGATCTGGGGAGAGGTGAAGCTTTCTTT.

This clonotype appeared many times. The rearrangement joins TRBV29-1 to TRBJ2-6; 7 bases are a match to TRBD1. The length of the CDR3 is 16 residues. Looked up from germline, CDR1 is SQVTM and CDR2 is ANQGSEA. The V segment lost 6 bases and the J segment 0 bases; nucleotides outside the gene matches: 8. In DNA, the CDR3 is TGCAGCGTGGCCGGGGACAGCCTCTCTGGGGCCAACGTCCTGACTTTC. Its protein is CSVAGDSLSGANVLTF.